Listed below are T cell receptor beta chains from one sample, sequenced in a study of Graves' ophthalmopathy and Graves' hyperthyroidism. TCRdb recomputed calls from the multiplex PCR reads with MiXCR, one row per CDR3 protein. The profile shows over a million distinct CDR3 sequences, 35% to 40% of them singletons. Sequencing used peripheral blood or thyroid tissue (not recorded which). These TCRs come from an adult man with Graves' hyperthyroidism. CDR3s include the opening cysteine and the closing phenylalanine or tryptophan. Each record gives: CDR3 protein, CDR3 DNA, D gene, V gene, clone size, J gene. D genes are given only for firm matches. Not every row has a clone size; where given, it reads once, few, many or a size class.

CDR3 protein: CALNRATNEKLFF; CDR3 DNA: TGTGCCTTAAACAGAGCAACTAATGAAAAACTGTTTTTT; D gene: -; V gene: TRBV30; clone size: -; J gene: TRBJ1-4
CDR3 protein: CASSLMDDSSGANVLTF; CDR3 DNA: TGTGCCAGCAGCTTAATGGACGATTCCTCTGGGGCCAACGTCCTGACTTTC; D gene: -; V gene: TRBV7-9; clone size: many; J gene: TRBJ2-6
CDR3 protein: CATSRDEGELFF; CDR3 DNA: TGTGCCACCAGCAGAGATGAGGGGGAGCTGTTTTTT; D gene: -; V gene: TRBV15; clone size: -; J gene: TRBJ2-2
CDR3 protein: CASSLYQGTGELYF; CDR3 DNA: TGTGCCAGCAGCCTCTATCAGGGAACCGGGGAGCTGTACTTC; D gene: -; V gene: TRBV7-3; clone size: few; J gene: TRBJ2-7
CDR3 protein: CASSPSDTTPLHF; CDR3 DNA: TGTGCCAGCTCACCTTCTGATACTACACCCCTCCACTTT; D gene: -; V gene: TRBV18; clone size: many; J gene: TRBJ1-6
CDR3 protein: CASNRQGYNQPQHF; CDR3 DNA: TGTGCCAGCAACCGACAGGGGTACAATCAGCCCCAGCATTTT; D gene: TRBD1; V gene: TRBV2; clone size: many; J gene: TRBJ1-5
CDR3 protein: CASSHPRETQYF; CDR3 DNA: TGTGCCAGCAGCCACCCTCGGGAGACCCAGTACTTC; D gene: -; V gene: TRBV9; clone size: many; J gene: TRBJ2-5
CDR3 protein: CAISAVNGYTF; CDR3 DNA: TGTGCCATCAGTGCGGTGAATGGCTACACCTTC; D gene: -; V gene: TRBV10-3; clone size: many; J gene: TRBJ1-2
CDR3 protein: CAGSLTPGELFF; CDR3 DNA: TGTGCCGGCAGCTTAACTCCCGGGGAGCTGTTTTTT; D gene: -; V gene: TRBV7-3; clone size: once; J gene: TRBJ2-2
CDR3 protein: CASSRQREGLSGANVLTF; CDR3 DNA: TGTGCCAGCAGCCGGCAGCGGGAGGGCCTGTCTGGGGCCAACGTCCTGACTTTC; D gene: TRBD2; V gene: TRBV7-6; clone size: many; J gene: TRBJ2-6
CDR3 protein: CASSPGGSSARAFF; CDR3 DNA: TGTGCCAGCAGTCCCGGGGGAAGCTCAGCCCGAGCTTTCTTT; D gene: -; V gene: TRBV12-3/TRBV12-4; clone size: few; J gene: TRBJ1-1
CDR3 protein: CASSQVGNEAFF; CDR3 DNA: TGCGCCAGCAGCCAAGTCGGAAACGAAGCTTTCTTT; D gene: -; V gene: TRBV4-3; clone size: many; J gene: TRBJ1-1
CDR3 protein: CATSAQQGRDIQYF; CDR3 DNA: TGTGCCACCAGCGCTCAACAGGGCAGGGACATTCAGTACTTC; D gene: -; V gene: TRBV15; clone size: -; J gene: TRBJ2-4
CDR3 protein: CANTGVQETQYF; CDR3 DNA: TGTGCCAACACGGGGGTACAAGAGACCCAGTACTTC; D gene: -; V gene: TRBV2; clone size: -; J gene: TRBJ2-5
CDR3 protein: CASSWEGTTEAFF; CDR3 DNA: TGTGCCAGCAGCTGGGAGGGGACTACTGAAGCTTTCTTT; D gene: -; V gene: TRBV5-6; clone size: -; J gene: TRBJ1-1
CDR3 protein: CASSVRGQENTEAFF; CDR3 DNA: TGCGCCAGCAGCGTCCGGGGACAGGAAAACACTGAAGCTTTCTTT; D gene: TRBD1; V gene: TRBV5-1; clone size: many; J gene: TRBJ1-1
CDR3 protein: CSASPRGLYQETQYF; CDR3 DNA: TGCAGTGCTAGTCCCCGGGGCCTATACCAAGAGACCCAGTACTTC; D gene: -; V gene: TRBV20-1; clone size: -; J gene: TRBJ2-5
CDR3 protein: CSARILAVHPRETQYF; CDR3 DNA: TGCAGTGCTAGAATCTTAGCGGTCCACCCTAGGGAGACCCAGTACTTC; D gene: -; V gene: TRBV20-1; clone size: many; J gene: TRBJ2-5
CDR3 protein: CAISGSSGRASGANVLTF; CDR3 DNA: TGTGCCATCAGTGGGTCGTCGGGACGAGCCTCTGGGGCCAACGTCCTGACTTTC; D gene: -; V gene: TRBV10-3; clone size: many; J gene: TRBJ2-6
CDR3 protein: CASSEKTPGGTEAFF; CDR3 DNA: TGTGCCAGCAGCGAAAAGACACCAGGAGGGACTGAAGCTTTCTTT; D gene: -; V gene: TRBV6-5; clone size: -; J gene: TRBJ1-1
CDR3 protein: CSARWGREETQYF; CDR3 DNA: TGCAGTGCTAGGTGGGGCAGGGAAGAGACCCAGTACTTC; D gene: -; V gene: TRBV20-1; clone size: -; J gene: TRBJ2-5
CDR3 protein: CASSLVGGRWYF; CDR3 DNA: TGTGCCAGCAGCTTAGTTGGGGGGCGTTGGTACTTC; D gene: -; V gene: TRBV11-2; clone size: -; J gene: TRBJ2-4
CDR3 protein: CSVAYYGYTF; CDR3 DNA: TGCAGCGTTGCCTACTATGGCTACACCTTC; D gene: -; V gene: TRBV29-1; clone size: -; J gene: TRBJ1-2
CDR3 protein: CASTSQGSIGNQPQHF; CDR3 DNA: TGTGCCAGTACTTCACAGGGGTCAATAGGGAATCAGCCCCAGCATTTT; D gene: TRBD1; V gene: TRBV19; clone size: many; J gene: TRBJ1-5
CDR3 protein: CATSQRDTHSRNEQYF; CDR3 DNA: TGTGCCACCAGCCAGAGAGACACGCATTCAAGGAACGAGCAGTACTTC; D gene: -; V gene: TRBV24-1; clone size: many; J gene: TRBJ2-7
CDR3 protein: CAWSGTGVPEQYF; CDR3 DNA: TGTGCCTGGAGCGGGACAGGGGTCCCCGAGCAGTACTTC; D gene: TRBD1; V gene: TRBV30; clone size: few; J gene: TRBJ2-7
CDR3 protein: CSADLPLAGNQETQYF; CDR3 DNA: TGCAGTGCTGACCTTCCACTAGCGGGCAACCAAGAGACCCAGTACTTC; D gene: TRBD2; V gene: TRBV20-1; clone size: many; J gene: TRBJ2-5
CDR3 protein: CRGASRDYEQYF; CDR3 DNA: TGCAGAGGGGCTAGCAGAGACTACGAGCAGTACTTC; D gene: -; V gene: TRBV20-1; clone size: few; J gene: TRBJ2-7
CDR3 protein: CASSYSDSWEKLFF; CDR3 DNA: TGTGCCAGCAGTTACTCGGACAGTTGGGAAAAACTGTTTTTT; D gene: -; V gene: TRBV6-5; clone size: -; J gene: TRBJ1-4
CDR3 protein: CATTGTGAYEQYF; CDR3 DNA: TGTGCCACAACCGGGACAGGGGCCTACGAGCAGTACTTC; D gene: TRBD1; V gene: TRBV10-3; clone size: many; J gene: TRBJ2-7
CDR3 protein: CASSLRAIYEQYF; CDR3 DNA: TGCGCCAGCAGCTTGCGGGCGATATACGAGCAGTACTTC; D gene: -; V gene: TRBV5-1; clone size: -; J gene: TRBJ2-7